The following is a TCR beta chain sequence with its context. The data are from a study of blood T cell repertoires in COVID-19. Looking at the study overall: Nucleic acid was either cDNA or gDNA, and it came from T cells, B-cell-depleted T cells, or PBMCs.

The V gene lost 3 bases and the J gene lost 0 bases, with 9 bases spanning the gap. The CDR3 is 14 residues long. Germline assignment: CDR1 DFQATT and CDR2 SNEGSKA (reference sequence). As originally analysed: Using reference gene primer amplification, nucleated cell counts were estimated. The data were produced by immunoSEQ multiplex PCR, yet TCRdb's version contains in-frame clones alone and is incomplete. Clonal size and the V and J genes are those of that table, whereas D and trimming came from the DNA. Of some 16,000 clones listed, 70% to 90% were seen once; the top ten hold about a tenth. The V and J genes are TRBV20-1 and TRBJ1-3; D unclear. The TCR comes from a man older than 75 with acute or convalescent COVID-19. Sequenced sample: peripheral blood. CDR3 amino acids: CSASGRGSGNTIYF. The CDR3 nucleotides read TGCAGTGCTAGTGGGCGGGGCTCTGGAAACACCATATATTTT.